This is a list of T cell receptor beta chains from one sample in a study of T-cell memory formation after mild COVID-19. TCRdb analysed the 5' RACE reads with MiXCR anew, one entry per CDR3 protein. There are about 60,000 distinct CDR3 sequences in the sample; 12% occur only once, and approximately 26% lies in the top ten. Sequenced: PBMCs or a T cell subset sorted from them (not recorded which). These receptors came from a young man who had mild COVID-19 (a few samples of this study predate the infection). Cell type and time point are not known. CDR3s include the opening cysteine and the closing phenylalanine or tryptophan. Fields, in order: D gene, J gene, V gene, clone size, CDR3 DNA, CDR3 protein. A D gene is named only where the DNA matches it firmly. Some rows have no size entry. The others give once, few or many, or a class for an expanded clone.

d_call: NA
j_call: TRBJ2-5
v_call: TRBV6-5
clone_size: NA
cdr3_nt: TGTGCCAGCAGCTCCAGGGAGACCCAGTACTTC
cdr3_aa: CASSSRETQYF

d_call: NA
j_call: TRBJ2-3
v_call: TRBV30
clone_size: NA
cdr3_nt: TGTGCCTGGGCCCGTCCCGGTACTAGCACAGATACGCAGTATTTT
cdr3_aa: CAWARPGTSTDTQYF

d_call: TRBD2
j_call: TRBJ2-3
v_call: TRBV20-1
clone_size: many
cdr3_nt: TGCAGTGCTAGGGAATTAGCGGGGGGGAAAGATACGCAGTATTTT
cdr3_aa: CSARELAGGKDTQYF

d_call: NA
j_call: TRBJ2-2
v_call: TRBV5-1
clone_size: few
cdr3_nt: TGCGCCAGCAGCGCACCGGGACTTAACACCGGGGAGCTGTTTTTT
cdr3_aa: CASSAPGLNTGELFF

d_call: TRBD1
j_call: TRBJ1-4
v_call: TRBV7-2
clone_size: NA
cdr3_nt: TGTGCCAGCAGCTCCACAGGGGGCCGTGAAAAACTGTTTTTT
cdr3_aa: CASSSTGGREKLFF

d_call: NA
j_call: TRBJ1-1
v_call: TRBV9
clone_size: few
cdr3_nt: TGTGCCAGCAGCGTAGTAATCTTACAGGGTTTCGACACTGAAGCTTTCTTT
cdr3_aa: CASSVVILQGFDTEAFF

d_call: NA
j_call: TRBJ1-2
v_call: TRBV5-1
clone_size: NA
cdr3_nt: TGCGCCAGCAGCTTAAGGGCCGAGGGTGGCTACACCTTC
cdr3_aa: CASSLRAEGGYTF

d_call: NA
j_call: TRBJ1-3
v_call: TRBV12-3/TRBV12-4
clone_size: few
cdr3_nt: TGTGCCAGCAGTCCACAATCGAGCTCTGGAAACACCATATATTTT
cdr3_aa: CASSPQSSSGNTIYF

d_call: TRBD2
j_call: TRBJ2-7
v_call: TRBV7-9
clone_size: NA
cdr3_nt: TGTGCCAGCAGCTCGGGGCGGGGGGTCCCCGAGCAGTACTTC
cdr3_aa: CASSSGRGVPEQYF

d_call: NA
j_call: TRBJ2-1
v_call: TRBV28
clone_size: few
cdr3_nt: TGTGCCAGCCGTCGGAGGGGTCCGTCTGGGGCAGGTGATGAGCAGTTCTTC
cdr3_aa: CASRRRGPSGAGDEQFF

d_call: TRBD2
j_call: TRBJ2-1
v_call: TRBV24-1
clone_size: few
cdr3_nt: TGTGCCACCAGTGAAGGACTAGCGGGGGGGTGGTCTGAGCAGTTCTTC
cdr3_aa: CATSEGLAGGWSEQFF

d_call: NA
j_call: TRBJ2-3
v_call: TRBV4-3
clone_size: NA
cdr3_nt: TGCGCCAGCAGCCAAGTAGGGACAGATACGCAGTATTTT
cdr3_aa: CASSQVGTDTQYF

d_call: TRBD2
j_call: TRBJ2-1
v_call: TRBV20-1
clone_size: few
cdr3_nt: TGCAGTGCTAGATCCCCAGCGGGGGGGATCTATGAGCAGTTCTTC
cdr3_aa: CSARSPAGGIYEQFF

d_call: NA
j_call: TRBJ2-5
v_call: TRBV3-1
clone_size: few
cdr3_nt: TGTGCCAGCAGTCGTCCCGGGACGTTACAAGAGACCCAGTACTTC
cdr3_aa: CASSRPGTLQETQYF

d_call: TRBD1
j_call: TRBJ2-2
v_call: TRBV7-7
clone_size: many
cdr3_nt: TGTGCCAGCAGCTTAAGAACAGGGGCGAACACCGGGGAGCTGTTTTTT
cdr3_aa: CASSLRTGANTGELFF

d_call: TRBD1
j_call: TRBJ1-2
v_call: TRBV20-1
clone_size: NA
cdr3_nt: TGCAGTGCTAGCCCTCCGGACAGGGTAGACTATGGCTACACCTTC
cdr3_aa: CSASPPDRVDYGYTF

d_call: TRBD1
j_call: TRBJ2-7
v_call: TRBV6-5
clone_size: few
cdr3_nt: TGTGCCAGCAGTTACTCTAGGACAGGGGGCTACGAGCAGTACTTC
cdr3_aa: CASSYSRTGGYEQYF

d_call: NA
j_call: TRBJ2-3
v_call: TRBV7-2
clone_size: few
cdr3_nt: TGTGCCAGCAGCTTAGCGCCGGCGGTTTTGCAGTATTTT
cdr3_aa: CASSLAPAVLQYF

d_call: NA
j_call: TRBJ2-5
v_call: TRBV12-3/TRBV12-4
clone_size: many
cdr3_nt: TGTGCCAGCAGTTTCGTGCCCGAGGAGACCCAGTACTTC
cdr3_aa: CASSFVPEETQYF

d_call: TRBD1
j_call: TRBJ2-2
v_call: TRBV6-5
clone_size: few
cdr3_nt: TGTGCCAGCAGTTACTCCGGACAGGGGGCCAGGGAGCTGTTTTTT
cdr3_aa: CASSYSGQGARELFF

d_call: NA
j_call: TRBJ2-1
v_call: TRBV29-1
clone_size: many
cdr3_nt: TGCAGCGCGGTGGGGACGGGGTACAATGAGCAGTTCTTC
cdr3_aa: CSAVGTGYNEQFF

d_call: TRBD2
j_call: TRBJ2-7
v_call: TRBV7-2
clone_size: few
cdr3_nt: TGTGCCAGCAGCTTTTTACTAGCGGGGGGGGCCTACGAGCAGTACTTC
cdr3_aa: CASSFLLAGGAYEQYF

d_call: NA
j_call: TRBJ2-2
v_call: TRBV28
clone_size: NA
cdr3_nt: TGTGCCAGCAGTTTTAGGATTTCCCTCACCGGGGAGCTGTTTTTT
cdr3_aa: CASSFRISLTGELFF

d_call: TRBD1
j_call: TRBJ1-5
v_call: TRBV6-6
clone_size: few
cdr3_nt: TGTGCCAGCAGCGGCAGGTCAGGGGGTGGCAATCAGCCCCAGCATTTT
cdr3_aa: CASSGRSGGGNQPQHF

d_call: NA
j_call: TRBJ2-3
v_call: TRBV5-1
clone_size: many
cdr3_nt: TGCGCCAGCAGGGCAGCGGGCGGAGCAGATACGCAGTATTTT
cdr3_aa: CASRAAGGADTQYF

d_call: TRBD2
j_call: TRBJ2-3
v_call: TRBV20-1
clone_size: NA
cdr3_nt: TGCAGTGCTGGAAGGGGAGATAGCGGGGGAGGCACAGATACGCAGTATTTT
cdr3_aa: CSAGRGDSGGGTDTQYF

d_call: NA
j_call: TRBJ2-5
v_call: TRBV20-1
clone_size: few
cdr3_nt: TGCAGTGCTAACAAAAAATGGGCCGGGGAGACCCAGTACTTC
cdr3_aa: CSANKKWAGETQYF

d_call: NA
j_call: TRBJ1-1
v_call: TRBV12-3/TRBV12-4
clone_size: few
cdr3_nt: TGTGCCAGCAGTCCCGCAGGGGTGTGGACTGAAGCTTTCTTT
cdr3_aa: CASSPAGVWTEAFF

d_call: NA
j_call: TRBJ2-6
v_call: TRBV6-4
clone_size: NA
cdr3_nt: TGTGCCAGCAGAGACGACTCTGGGGCCAACGTCCTGACTTTC
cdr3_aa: CASRDDSGANVLTF

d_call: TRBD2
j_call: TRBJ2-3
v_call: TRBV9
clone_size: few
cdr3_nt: TGTGCCAGCAGCGTAGCGGGACTAGCGGGGGGCACAGATACGCAGTATTTT
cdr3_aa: CASSVAGLAGGTDTQYF

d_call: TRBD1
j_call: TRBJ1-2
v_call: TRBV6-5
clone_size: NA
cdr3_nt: TGTGCCAGCAGAACACAAGACAGGGGGCCGTATGGCTACACCTTC
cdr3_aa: CASRTQDRGPYGYTF

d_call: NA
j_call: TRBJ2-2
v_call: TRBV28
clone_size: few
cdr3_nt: TGTGCCAGCCGGGGTCTAAGGGGTGAGAACACCGGGGAGCTGTTTTTT
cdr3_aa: CASRGLRGENTGELFF

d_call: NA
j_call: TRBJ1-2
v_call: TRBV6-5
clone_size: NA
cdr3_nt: TGTGCCAGCAGTTCCGTCCTCGAGACAGACTATGGCTACACCTTC
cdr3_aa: CASSSVLETDYGYTF

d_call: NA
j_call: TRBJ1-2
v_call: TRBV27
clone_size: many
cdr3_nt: TGTGCCAGCAGTTCCACAGGGACCCATGGCTACACCTTC
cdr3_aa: CASSSTGTHGYTF

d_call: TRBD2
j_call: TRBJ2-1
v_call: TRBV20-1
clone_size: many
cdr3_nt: TGCAGTGCTAGAGAGGCTAGCGGCAGCTCCTACAATGAGCAGTTCTTC
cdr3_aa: CSAREASGSSYNEQFF

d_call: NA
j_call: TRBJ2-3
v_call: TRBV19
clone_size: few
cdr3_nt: TGTGCCAGTAGTACGACCCCTAGTCCCACAGATACGCAGTATTTT
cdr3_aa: CASSTTPSPTDTQYF

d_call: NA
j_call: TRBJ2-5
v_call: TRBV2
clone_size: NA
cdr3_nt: TGTGCCAGCAGTGGCGTAGCGAACGACCAAGAGACCCAGTACTTC
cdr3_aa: CASSGVANDQETQYF

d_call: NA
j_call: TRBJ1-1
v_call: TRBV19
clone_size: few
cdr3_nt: TGTGCCAGTAGTATCGAGGGGGACACTGAAGCTTTCTTT
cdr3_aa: CASSIEGDTEAFF

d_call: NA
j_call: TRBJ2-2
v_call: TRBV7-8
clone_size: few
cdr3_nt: TGTGCCAGCAGCTTCCCTTTAAGGGGGGAGAACACCGGGGAGCTGTTTTTT
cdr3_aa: CASSFPLRGENTGELFF

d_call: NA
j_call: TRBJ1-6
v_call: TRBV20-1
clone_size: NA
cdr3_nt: TGCAGTGCTAGAGTCACGTCGGGAGGCTCACCCCTCCACTTT
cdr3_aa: CSARVTSGGSPLHF

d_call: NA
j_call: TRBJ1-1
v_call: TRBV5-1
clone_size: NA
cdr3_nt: TGCGCCAGCAGCTTCGGATTCGGCAACACTGAAGCTTTCTTT
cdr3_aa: CASSFGFGNTEAFF

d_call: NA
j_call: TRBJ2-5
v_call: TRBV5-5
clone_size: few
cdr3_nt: TGTGCCAGCAGCTTCGGGGGACAGACCCAGTACTTC
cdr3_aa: CASSFGGQTQYF

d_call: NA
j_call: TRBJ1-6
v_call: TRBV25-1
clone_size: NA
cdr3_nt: TGTGCCAGCAGTGAATCCGGCAGGGGATATTCACCCCTCCACTTT
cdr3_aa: CASSESGRGYSPLHF

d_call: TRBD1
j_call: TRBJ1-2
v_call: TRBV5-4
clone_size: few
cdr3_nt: TGTGCCACCGGGACAGTTAACCATGGCTACACCTTC
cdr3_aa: CATGTVNHGYTF

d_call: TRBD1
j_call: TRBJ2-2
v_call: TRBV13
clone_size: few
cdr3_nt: TGTGCCAGCAGCATGGGACAGGGAGTCCCCGGGGAGCTGTTTTTT
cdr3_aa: CASSMGQGVPGELFF

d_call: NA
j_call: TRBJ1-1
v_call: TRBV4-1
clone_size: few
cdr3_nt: TGCGCCAGCAGCCAAGATGGGTCGGGTGAAGCTTTCTTT
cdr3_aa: CASSQDGSGEAFF

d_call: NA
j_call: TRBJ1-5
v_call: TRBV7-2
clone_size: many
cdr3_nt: TGTGCCAGCAGCTTAGTTTCAGGGGATCAGCCCCAGCATTTT
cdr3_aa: CASSLVSGDQPQHF

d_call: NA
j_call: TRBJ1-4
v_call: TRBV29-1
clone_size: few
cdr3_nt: TGCAGCGTTCCCTTAGGGGGGACTAATGAAAAACTGTTTTTT
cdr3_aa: CSVPLGGTNEKLFF

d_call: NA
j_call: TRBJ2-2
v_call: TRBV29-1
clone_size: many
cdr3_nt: TGCAGCGTTGAATCACCGACTCACACCGGGGAGCTGTTTTTT
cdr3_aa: CSVESPTHTGELFF

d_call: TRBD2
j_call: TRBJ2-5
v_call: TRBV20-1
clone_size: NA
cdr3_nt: TGCAGTGCTAGCGGGGGGTCTTCAGAGACCCAGTACTTC
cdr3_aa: CSASGGSSETQYF

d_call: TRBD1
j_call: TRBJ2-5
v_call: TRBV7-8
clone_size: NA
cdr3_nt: TGTGCCAGCAGCTTAGGGGCAGGGGGCGGACAAGAGACCCAGTACTTC
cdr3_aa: CASSLGAGGGQETQYF

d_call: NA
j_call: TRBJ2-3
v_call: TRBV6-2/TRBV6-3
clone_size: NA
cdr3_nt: TGTGCCCTCAGAGGGGTCGGGACAGATACGCAGTATTTT
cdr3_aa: CALRGVGTDTQYF

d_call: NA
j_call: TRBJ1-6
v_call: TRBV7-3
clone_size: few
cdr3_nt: TGTGCCAGCAGCCGAGGGACACCAAAGAATTCACCCCTCCACTTT
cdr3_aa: CASSRGTPKNSPLHF

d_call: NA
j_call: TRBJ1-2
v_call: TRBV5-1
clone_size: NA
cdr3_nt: TGCGCCAGCAGCTTGGGAGGGGCAGACGGCTACACCTTC
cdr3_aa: CASSLGGADGYTF

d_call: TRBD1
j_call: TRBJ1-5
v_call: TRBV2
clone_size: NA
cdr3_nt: TGTGCCAGCAGTGGTCAGGGGGCGGCTCAGCCCCAGCATTTT
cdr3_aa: CASSGQGAAQPQHF

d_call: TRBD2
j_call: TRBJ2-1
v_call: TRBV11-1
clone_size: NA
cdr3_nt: TGTGCCAGCAGCCGCGGGACTAGCGGGGCCCTCAATGAGCAGTTCTTC
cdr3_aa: CASSRGTSGALNEQFF

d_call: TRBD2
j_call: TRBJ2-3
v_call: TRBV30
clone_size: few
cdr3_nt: TGTGCCTGCAAGACTAGCGGGACAGATACGCAGTATTTT
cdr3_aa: CACKTSGTDTQYF